These 6 T cell receptor beta chains originate from one sample sequenced in a study of naive CD8 T cells in extremely preterm neonates. Data came from immunoSEQ multiplex PCR; TCRdb stores just in-frame clones and leaves some out. The profile shows roughly 5,700 clones, approximately 97% of them singletons. The sample consisted of naive CD8+ T cells from blood. The receptors here all came from a human donor in good health.

This chain joins TRBV9 and TRBJ1-2; possible D gene TRBD1, 6 bases. Germline V gene lookup returns CDR1 SGDLS and CDR2 YYNGEE. Trimming took 0 bases from V and 5 from J, leaving 17 bases between them. The CDR3 length is 16 residues. The CDR3 here is CASSVEPTGLRYGYTF. As DNA, the CDR3 is TGTGCCAGCAGCGTAGAACCCACAGGGCTGAGATATGGCTACACCTTC.

The V call is TRBV18, the J call TRBJ2-1; TRBD2 matches at 7 bases. This CDR3 has 15 amino acids. V lost 3 bases to trimming and J lost 6 bases; unmatched junction nucleotides: 8. The germline gives CDR1 KGHSH, CDR2 LQKENI. For the CDR3, the DNA is TGTGCCAGCTCACCGGGGCGGGGGTTTTCCAATGAGCAGTTCTTC. Amino acids: CASSPGRGFSNEQFF.

The rearrangement joins TRBV5-6 to TRBJ2-1; possible D gene TRBD2, 6 bases. Germline CDR1 and CDR2: SGHDT and YYEEEE. V gave up 6 bases and J gave up 5 bases, with 21 bases separating them. The CDR3 has 16 residues. The CDR3 protein is CASTLGQGLTNNEQFF. The CDR3 DNA follows: TGTGCCAGCACCCTCGGCCAGGGACTGACTAACAATGAGCAGTTCTTC.

V is TRBV5-1 and J is TRBJ2-2; the D gene is possibly TRBD2 (7 bases). From germline, CDR1 is SGHRS and CDR2 YFSETQ. CDR3 size: 15 residues. Trimming shortened V by 1 base and J by 4 bases, and 11 bases separated the two germline ends. The CDR3: CASSLIAGATGELFF. The CDR3 DNA sequence: TGCGCCAGCAGCTTGATCGCGGGGGCCACCGGGGAGCTGTTTTTT.

The count of this clone is one. The rearrangement uses TRBV7-2 and TRBJ1-2, with TRBD1 matching 7 bases. This CDR3 spans 13 amino acids. V lost 4 bases, J lost 8 bases, and 7 bases stayed unmatched. Looked up from germline, CDR1 is SGHTA and CDR2 is FQGNSA. CDR3 residues: CASSYDRVGGYTF. DNA for the CDR3: TGTGCCAGCAGCTACGACAGGGTAGGAGGCTACACCTTC.

On this clone itself: Additional DNA sequences in this sample encode the identical CDR3. The J gene is TRBJ1-6, the V gene TRBV11-2, with D possibly TRBD1 on 6 matching bases. CDR1 and CDR2 from the germline V gene are SGHAT and FQNNGV. With 1 base removed from V and 6 bases from J, the gap between germline ends came to 16 bases. This CDR3 contains 17 residues. CDR3 DNA sequence: TGTGCCAGCAGCTTAGGACTAGCGGGACAAACTAATTCACCCCTCCACTTT. Protein: CASSLGLAGQTNSPLHF.